The 5 T cell receptor beta chains presented below share a single source sample, sequenced in a study of neurological immune-mediated disorders. Via MiXCR, TCRdb re-called the 5' RACE reads, giving one row per CDR3 protein. Here the sample spans some 10,000 distinct CDR3 sequences, 20% to 25% being singletons. Material for sequencing was CD8+ T cells from blood. The receptors originated from a middle-aged woman with multiple sclerosis.

This clonotype appeared many times. V usage is TRBV5-1 and J usage is TRBJ1-1; a weak D match, TRBD1 (5 bases). The CDR3 is made up of 13 amino acids. Trimming took off 3 bases at V and 11 bases at J, with 17 bases between the two ends. CDR1 and CDR2 (germline): SGHRS, YFSETQ. DNA for the CDR3: TGCGCCAGCAGCTATTTTACGGTAGGGGCGGCTTTCTTT. Translated, it gives CASSYFTVGAAFF.

V is TRBV29-1 and J is TRBJ1-1, with a tentative D call TRBD1 (5 bases). Germline lookup yields CDR1 SQVTM and CDR2 ANQGSEA. The CDR3 totals 16 residues. Trimming took 6 bases from V and 2 from J, leaving 22 bases between them. CDR3 bases: TGCAGCGTACTTAAGGCGACGGTGGGGGAAAACACTGAAGCTTTCTTT. Amino acids: CSVLKATVGENTEAFF.

This clonotype was counted at least ten times. The gene calls are TRBV20-1 and TRBJ1-1; D is unresolved. Between the trimmed V and J ends, which lost 5 bases and 1 base, there was a span of 8 bases. The length of the CDR3 is 12 residues. The germline V gene encodes CDR1 DFQATT and CDR2 SNEGSKA (reference sequence). As DNA, the CDR3 is TGCAGTGCTGATGTGTGGAACACTGAAGCTTTCTTT. This codes for CSADVWNTEAFF.

This clonotype is classed as medium-sized. The chain joins TRBV27 to TRBJ2-1, with D tentatively TRBD1 or TRBD2 (5 bases each). The CDR3 runs 16 residues. Germline V lookup: CDR1 MNHEY, CDR2 SMNVEV (reference sequence). The V end lost 6 bases, the J end lost 1 base, and 16 bases lay between the germline ends. The CDR3 nucleotides read TGTGCCAGCAGCACCCCCGGGGCCCATTCCTACAATGAGCAGTTCTTC. Amino acid sequence: CASSTPGAHSYNEQFF.

This clonotype has a count of ten or more. This chain joins TRBV12-3 or TRBV12-4 and TRBJ2-3; a weak D match, TRBD2 (7 bases). V dropped 5 bases and J dropped 4 bases, with 19 bases sitting between them. The CDR3 spans 16 residues. The CDR3 nucleotides are TGTGCCAGCAGTGGGGAGGGGGGGCACCGACCAGATACGCAGTATTTT. Protein: CASSGEGGHRPDTQYF.